The clone carrying this TCR beta chain appeared once. Its antigen is as yet unknown. This entry is derived from a study of cytomegalovirus exposure and HLA in healthy donors. General observations from the study: Earlier findings revealed that most TCR beta V segments proved productive either about 90% or about 30% of the time.

Trimming took 2 bases from V and 5 from J, leaving 12 bases between them. The CDR3 loop spans 14 amino acids. Germline-derived CDR1 and CDR2 are MDHEN and SYDVKM. PCR primers comprised 60 Vbeta and 13 Jbeta primers. Libraries were prepared by immunoSEQ multiplex PCR; TCRdb keeps only in-frame clonotypes and omits some of them. Altogether 100,000 or so clones are present, 63% being singletons, with the ten largest covering approximately 4.3%. The receptor was isolated from a human donor in good health. Sequencing was done on a sample of PBMCs. The rearrangement links TRBV28 to TRBJ1-2; perhaps TRBD1 as D (6 bases). The CDR3 region has the DNA TGTGCCAGCAGTTTAGCGTACCAGGGGTATGGCTACACCTTC. Translated: CASSLAYQGYGYTF.